The clone carrying this T cell receptor (beta chain) was found many times. Time point specified: newly diagnosed GD, antithyroid drugs for less than 3 months. RNA isolated from PBMCs was used to make the TCR library. This sample stems from a study of regulatory T cells in long-lasting Graves disease. The ends were cut back, 5 bases at V and 2 bases at J, with 22 bases in the middle. The germline gives CDR1 MNHEY, CDR2 SVGEGT. The CDR3 sequence is 18 residues long. Arm-PCR of CDR3 regions and iRepertoire HTBI primers were the basis on which TCR beta libraries were built. TCRdb re-derived calls from the multiplex PCR reads in MiXCR, one entry per CDR3 protein. The table shows a few hundred thousand distinct CDR3 sequences, with over 20% occurring only once.

The chain uses TRBV6-2 or TRBV6-3 and TRBJ1-5; TRBD1 might be the D (6 bases). Sample: peripheral blood mononuclear cells (PBMCs), taken at new diagnosis, from a patient treated with antithyroid drugs. The clonotype originates from a female donor with Graves disease. The CDR3, as DNA: TGTGCCAGCAGTGAACGTCGTGGGGGGGCGGGAGGCAATCAGCCCCAGCATTTT. This gives the protein CASSERRGGAGGNQPQHF.